Sequencing of this TCR beta chain was carried out in a study of T-cell memory formation after mild COVID-19. About the study: For the most part, TCR clusters were specific to one donor. Points from the study as a whole: Researchers found some responding clones in pre-infection memory, a sign that cross-reactive memory joined. Of the contracting clones, CD4+ ones lay mainly in CM and EM, and CD8+ ones in EMRA.

UMIs and sample barcodes were carried by the TCR alpha and TCR beta cDNA libraries that 5'RACE produced using constant-segment primers. From the 5' RACE reads, TCRdb called clonotypes with MiXCR, one entry per CDR3 protein. Of hundreds of thousands of distinct CDR3 sequences listed, more than 15% were seen once; the top ten hold under 25%. In this sample, this clonotype turned up many times. The target antigen is unknown. The CDR3 runs to 16 residues. Trimming left V 1 base short and J 0 bases short, with 11 bases between. Germline lookup yields CDR1 SGHTA and CDR2 FQGNSA. The chain recombines TRBV7-2 with TRBJ2-3; D is ambiguous. The sample consisted of PBMCs or a T cell subset sorted from them (not recorded which). This TCR derives from a man younger than 35 who had mild COVID-19 (a few samples of this study predate the infection). Cell type and time point are not known. The CDR3 spells CASSLGAELSTDTQYF. Written as DNA, the CDR3 is TGTGCCAGCAGCTTAGGTGCGGAGCTTAGCACAGATACGCAGTATTTT.